Below, 16 T cell receptor beta chains from the same sample are listed, as sequenced in a study of OX40 agonist ivuxolimab in advanced cancers. The table came from immunoSEQ multiplex PCR; TCRdb's copy has only in-frame clones and leaves some out. The data show roughly 62,000 clones, approximately 81% seen once. The specimen comprised CD4+ or CD8+ T cells sorted from blood, sampled in a trial of the OX40 agonist ivuxolimab. These receptors came from an adult with an advanced solid tumor such as melanoma, head and neck, liver or kidney cancer.

The chain links TRBV2 to TRBJ1-2; D gene ambiguous. V lost 3 bases and J lost 5, with 7 bases in between. The CDR3 sequence is 12 residues long. Looked up from germline, CDR1 is SNHLY and CDR2 is FYNNEI. The CDR3 protein is CASSDAVYGYTF. For the CDR3, the DNA is TGTGCCAGCAGTGATGCGGTATATGGCTACACCTTC.

This clone was seen only a few times. The V and J genes are TRBV5-4 and TRBJ2-7; 10 nucleotides agree with TRBD2. V was pared by 4 bases and J by 3 bases, with 4 bases of the junction left unmatched. The CDR3 runs to 14 residues. CDR1 and CDR2 (germline): SGHNT, YYREEE (reference sequence). The CDR3 DNA follows: TGTGCCAGCAGCAATAGCGGGAGGCTCTACGAGCAGTACTTC. Translating it yields CASSNSGRLYEQYF.

The V gene is TRBV29-1, the J gene TRBJ1-2; TRBD1 agrees at 7 bases. The CDR3 is 13 amino acids. Germline-derived CDR1 and CDR2 are SQVTM and ANQGSEA. Germline trimming cut 5 bases from V and 7 bases from J; bases unmatched to any gene: 10. In nucleotides, the CDR3 is TGCAGCGTTACCGACGACAGGGCGGGTGGCTACACCTTC. This translates into CSVTDDRAGGYTF.

The V and J genes are TRBV27 and TRBJ2-1; 8 bases fit TRBD1. CDR3 length: 16 amino acids. Germline CDR1 reads MNHEY; CDR2 reads SMNVEV (reference sequence). V shed 4 bases, J shed 8 bases, and the junction held 13 bases outside the gene matches. The CDR3 region is CASSSTPRTGSYEQFF. In DNA form, the CDR3 reads TGTGCCAGCAGTTCAACCCCCCGGACAGGGTCCTATGAGCAGTTCTTC.

The genes are TRBV6-1 and TRBJ1-1, with TRBD1 as a possible D gene (5 bases). With 4 bases removed from V and 5 bases from J, the gap between germline ends came to 11 bases. CDR3 length equals 13 residues. Germline CDR1 MNHNS, CDR2 SASEGT. This CDR3 is CASSAMGRTEAFF. CDR3 coding DNA: TGTGCCAGCAGTGCTATGGGGCGGACTGAAGCTTTCTTT.

V gene TRBV27 combines with J gene TRBJ2-3, with 9 bases that match TRBD2. Trimming removed 2 bases from V and 6 bases from J; junction bases left unmatched: 9. The CDR3 spans 16 residues. Germline V gene data show CDR1 as MNHEY and CDR2 as SMNVEV (reference sequence). The CDR3 spells CASSLMAGGPLDTQYF. The CDR3 bases are TGTGCCAGCAGTTTAATGGCGGGAGGGCCTTTGGATACGCAGTATTTT.

This sequence joins TRBV5-1 and TRBJ1-3, with TRBD1 matching over 9 bases. J gave up 7 bases and V 4 bases, and 6 bases lay outside the gene matches. This CDR3 spans 14 amino acids. Germline V gene lookup returns CDR1 SGHRS and CDR2 YFSETQ. The CDR3: CASSVGTGLNTIYF. The DNA for the CDR3 is TGCGCCAGCAGCGTAGGGACAGGGCTGAACACCATATATTTT. Complete variable domain (other parts from reference TRBV5-1 and TRBJ1-3): KAGVTQTPRYLIKTRGQQVTLSCSPISGHRSVSWYQQTPGQGLQFLFEYFSETQRNKGNFPGRFSGRQFSNSRSEMNVSTLELGDSALYLCASSVGTGLNTIYFGEGSWLTVV.

The chain employs TRBV19 and TRBJ1-3; the D is unclear. The CDR3 sequence is 14 residues long. The ends were cut back, 10 bases at V and 2 bases at J, with 15 bases in the middle. The germline CDR1 and CDR2 sequences are LNHDA and SQIVND (reference sequence). The CDR3 DNA reads TGTGCCACCATAAAGGAAGGGCCTGGAAACACCATATATTTT. This translates into CATIKEGPGNTIYF.

The chain has TRBV9 and TRBJ2-5; D remains ambiguous. CDR3 length: 16 residues. V lost 6 bases to trimming and J lost 2 bases, with 20 bases between them. Germline V lookup: CDR1 SGDLS, CDR2 YYNGEE. For the CDR3, the DNA is TGTGCCAGCACCCACCAGAATGAAGCGCATCAAGAGACCCAGTACTTC. This gives the protein CASTHQNEAHQETQYF.

Notes on this clone: Other nucleotide sequences in the sample specify the same CDR3. The V call is TRBV27, the J call TRBJ2-1; tentatively, D is TRBD1 (6 bases). Germline assignment: CDR1 MNHEY and CDR2 SMNVEV (reference sequence). The CDR3 sequence is 15 residues long. V was pared by 2 bases and J by 7 bases, with 15 bases between. In nucleotides, the CDR3 is TGTGCCAGCAGTTTACACAGGCCCCAGGGGAATGAGCAGTTCTTC. It is translated as CASSLHRPQGNEQFF.

The V call is TRBV7-3, the J call TRBJ2-7; unclear D gene. This CDR3 spans 11 amino acids. Trimming left V 9 bases short and J 3 bases short, with 9 bases between. Germline CDR1 is SGHTA and CDR2 is FQGTGA. The CDR3 here is CASGKNYEQYF. As DNA, the CDR3 is TGTGCCAGTGGCAAAAACTACGAGCAGTACTTC.

The V and J genes are TRBV4-1 and TRBJ2-1; 14 positions agree with TRBD2. CDR1 is MGHRA, CDR2 YSYEKL, per germline. V dropped 2 bases and J dropped 3; count of bases not matched to a gene: 9. This CDR3 has 19 residues. The CDR3: CASSQNLFGLAGGYNEQFF. In DNA form, the CDR3 reads TGCGCCAGCAGCCAAAATCTATTCGGACTAGCGGGAGGCTACAATGAGCAGTTCTTC.

In DNA, the CDR3 is TGCGCCAGCAGCCCCGGGACACAGAACTATGGCTACACCTTC. Its protein is CASSPGTQNYGYTF. V gene TRBV5-1 combines with J gene TRBJ1-2; tentatively, D is TRBD1 (6 bases). Trimming cost V 4 bases and J 2 bases, with 12 bases left between them. In germline, CDR1 is SGHRS, CDR2 YFSETQ. CDR3 size: 14 residues.

The J gene is TRBJ2-7, the V gene TRBV10-3; TRBD2 agrees at 9 bases. Germline V gives CDR1 ENHRY, CDR2 SYGVKD. This CDR3 has 16 amino acids. Unmatched junction bases numbered 9, after V lost 6 bases and J lost 0 bases. CDR3 region: CAIRETSGGSSYEQYF. The DNA of the CDR3 is TGTGCCATCAGGGAGACTAGCGGTGGAAGCTCCTACGAGCAGTACTTC.

The chain carries TRBV5-1 and TRBJ1-3; D unresolved. Germline V gives CDR1 SGHRS, CDR2 YFSETQ. The V end was cut by 4 bases, the J end by 0 bases, with 14 bases between. This CDR3 region has 16 residues. DNA for the CDR3: TGCGCCAGCAGCATCGGACCGCCGAGCTCTGGAAACACCATATATTTT. Residues: CASSIGPPSSGNTIYF.

The chain carries TRBV21-1 and TRBJ2-2. TRBV21-1 is labeled a pseudogene. CDR3 size: 17 residues. The CDR3 DNA reads TGTGCCAGCAGCAAAGAGGGCCTGCGGACGAACACCGGGGAGCTGTTTTTT. This codes for CASSKEGLRTNTGELFF.